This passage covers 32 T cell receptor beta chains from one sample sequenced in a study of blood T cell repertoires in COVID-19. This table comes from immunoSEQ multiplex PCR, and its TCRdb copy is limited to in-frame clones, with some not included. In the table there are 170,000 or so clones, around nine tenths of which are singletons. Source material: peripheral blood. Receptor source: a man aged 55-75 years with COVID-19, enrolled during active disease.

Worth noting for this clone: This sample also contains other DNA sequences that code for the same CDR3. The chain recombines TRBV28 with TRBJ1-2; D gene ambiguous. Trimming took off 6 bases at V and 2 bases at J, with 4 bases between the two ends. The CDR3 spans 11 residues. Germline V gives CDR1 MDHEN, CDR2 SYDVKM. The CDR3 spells CASSGNYGYTF. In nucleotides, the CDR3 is TGTGCCAGCAGCGGGAACTATGGCTACACCTTC.

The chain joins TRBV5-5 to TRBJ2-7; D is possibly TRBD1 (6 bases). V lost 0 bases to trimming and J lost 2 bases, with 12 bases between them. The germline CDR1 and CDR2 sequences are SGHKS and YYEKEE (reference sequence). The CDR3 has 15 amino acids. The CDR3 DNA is TGTGCCAGCAGCTTGGATGCAGGGGACACCTACGAGCAGTACTTC. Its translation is CASSLDAGDTYEQYF.

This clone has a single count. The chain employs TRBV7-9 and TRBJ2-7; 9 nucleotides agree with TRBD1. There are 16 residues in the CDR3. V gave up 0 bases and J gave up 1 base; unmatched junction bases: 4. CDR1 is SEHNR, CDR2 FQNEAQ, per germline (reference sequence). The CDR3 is CASSLARGTGSYEQYF. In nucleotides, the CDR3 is TGTGCCAGCAGCTTAGCACGAGGGACAGGGTCCTACGAGCAGTACTTC.

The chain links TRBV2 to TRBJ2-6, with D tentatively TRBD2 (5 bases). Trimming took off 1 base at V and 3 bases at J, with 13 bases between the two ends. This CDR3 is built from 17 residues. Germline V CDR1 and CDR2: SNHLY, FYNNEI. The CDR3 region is CASSEVAGTGGANVLTF. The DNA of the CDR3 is TGTGCCAGCAGTGAAGTTGCGGGCACGGGTGGGGCCAACGTCCTGACTTTC.

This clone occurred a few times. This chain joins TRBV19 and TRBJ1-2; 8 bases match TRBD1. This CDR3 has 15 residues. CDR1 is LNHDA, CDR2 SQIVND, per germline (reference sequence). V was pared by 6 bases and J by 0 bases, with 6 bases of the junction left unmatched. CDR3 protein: CASSPSGGSNYGYTF. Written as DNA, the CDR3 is TGTGCCAGTAGCCCTTCAGGGGGCTCTAACTATGGCTACACCTTC.

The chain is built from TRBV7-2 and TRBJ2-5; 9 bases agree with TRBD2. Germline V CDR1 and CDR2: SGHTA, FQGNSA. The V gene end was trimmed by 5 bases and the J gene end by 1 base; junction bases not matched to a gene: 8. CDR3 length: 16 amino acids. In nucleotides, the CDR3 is TGTGCCAGCAGCAAGGGGGTAGCGGGGGTCCAAGAGACCCAGTACTTC. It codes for CASSKGVAGVQETQYF.

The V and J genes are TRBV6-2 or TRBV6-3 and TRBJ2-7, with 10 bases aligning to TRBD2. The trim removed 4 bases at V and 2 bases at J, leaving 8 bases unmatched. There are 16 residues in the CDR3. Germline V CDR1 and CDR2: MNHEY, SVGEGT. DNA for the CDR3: TGTGCCAGCAGTTGGACTAGCGGTAAGGTTACCTACGAGCAGTACTTC. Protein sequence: CASSWTSGKVTYEQYF.

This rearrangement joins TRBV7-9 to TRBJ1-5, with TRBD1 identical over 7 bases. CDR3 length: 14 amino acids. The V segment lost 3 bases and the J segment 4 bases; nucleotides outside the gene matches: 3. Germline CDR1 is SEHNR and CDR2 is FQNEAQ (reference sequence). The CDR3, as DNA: TGTGCCAGCAGCTTCGACAGGGAGAATCAGCCCCAGCATTTT. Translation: CASSFDRENQPQHF.

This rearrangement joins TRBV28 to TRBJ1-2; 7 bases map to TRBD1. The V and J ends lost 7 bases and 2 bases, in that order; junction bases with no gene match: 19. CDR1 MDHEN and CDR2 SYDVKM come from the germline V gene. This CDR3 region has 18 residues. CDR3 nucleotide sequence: TGTGCCAGCACCGCAATCCCGGGACAGCCCTACTCAAACTATGGCTACACCTTC. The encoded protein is CASTAIPGQPYSNYGYTF.

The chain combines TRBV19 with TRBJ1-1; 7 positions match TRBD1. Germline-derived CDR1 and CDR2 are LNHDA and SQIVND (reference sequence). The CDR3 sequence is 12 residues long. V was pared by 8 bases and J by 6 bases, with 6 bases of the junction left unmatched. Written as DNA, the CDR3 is TGTGCCAGTCACCAGGGGGGTGCTGAAGCTTTCTTT. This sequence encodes CASHQGGAEAFF. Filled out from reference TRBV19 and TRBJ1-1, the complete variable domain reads DGGITQSPKYLFRKEGQNVTLSCEQNLNHDAMYWYRQDPGQGLRLIYYSQIVNDFQKGDIAEGYSVSREKKESFPLTVTSAQKNPTAFYLCASHQGGAEAFFGQGTRLTVV.

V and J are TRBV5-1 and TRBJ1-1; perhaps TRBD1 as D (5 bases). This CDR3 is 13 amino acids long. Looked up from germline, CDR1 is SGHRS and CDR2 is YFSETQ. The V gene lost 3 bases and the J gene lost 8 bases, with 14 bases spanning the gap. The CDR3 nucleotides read TGCGCCAGCAGCTGGGGCGGGACGGGGGAAGCTTTCTTT. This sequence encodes CASSWGGTGEAFF.

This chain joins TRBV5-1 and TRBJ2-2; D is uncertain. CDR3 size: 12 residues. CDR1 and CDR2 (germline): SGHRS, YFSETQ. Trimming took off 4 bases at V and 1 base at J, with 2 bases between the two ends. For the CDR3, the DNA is TGCGCCAGCAGCCAGAACACCGGGGAGCTGTTTTTT. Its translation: CASSQNTGELFF.

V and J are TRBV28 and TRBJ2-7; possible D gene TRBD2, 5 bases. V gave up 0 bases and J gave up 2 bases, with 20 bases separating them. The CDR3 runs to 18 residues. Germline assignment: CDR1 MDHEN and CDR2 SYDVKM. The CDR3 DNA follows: TGTGCCAGCAGTTTATGGGATAGAGGGCCATCTGAAACCTACGAGCAGTACTTC. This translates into CASSLWDRGPSETYEQYF.

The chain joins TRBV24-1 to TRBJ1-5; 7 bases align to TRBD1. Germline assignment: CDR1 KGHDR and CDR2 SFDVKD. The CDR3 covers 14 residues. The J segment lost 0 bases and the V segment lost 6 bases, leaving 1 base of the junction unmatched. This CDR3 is CATSRTGSNQPQHF. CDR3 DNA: TGTGCCACCAGTAGGACAGGTAGCAATCAGCCCCAGCATTTT.

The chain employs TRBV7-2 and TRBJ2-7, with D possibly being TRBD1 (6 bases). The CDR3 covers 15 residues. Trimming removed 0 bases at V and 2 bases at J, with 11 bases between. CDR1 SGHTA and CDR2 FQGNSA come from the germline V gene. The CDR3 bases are TGTGCCAGCAGCTTAGCGTCAGGGGAACCCTACGAGCAGTACTTC. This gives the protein CASSLASGEPYEQYF.

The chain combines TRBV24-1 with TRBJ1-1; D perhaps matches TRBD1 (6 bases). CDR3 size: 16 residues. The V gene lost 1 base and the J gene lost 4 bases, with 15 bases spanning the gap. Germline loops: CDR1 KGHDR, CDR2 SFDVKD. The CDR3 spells CATSDLNRDGVTEAFF. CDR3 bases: TGTGCCACCAGTGATTTAAACAGGGATGGGGTCACTGAAGCTTTCTTT.

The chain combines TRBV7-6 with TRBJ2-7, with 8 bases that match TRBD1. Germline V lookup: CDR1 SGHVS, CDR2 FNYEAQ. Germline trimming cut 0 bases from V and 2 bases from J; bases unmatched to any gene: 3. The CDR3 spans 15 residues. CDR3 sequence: CASSLADRGAYEQYF. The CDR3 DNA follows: TGTGCCAGCAGCTTAGCAGACAGGGGCGCCTACGAGCAGTACTTC. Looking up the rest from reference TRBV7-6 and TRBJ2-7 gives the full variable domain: GAGVSQSPRYKVTKRGQDVALRCDPISGHVSLYWYRQALGQGPEFLTYFNYEAQQDKSGLPNDRFSAERPEGSISTLTIQRTEQRDSAMYRCASSLADRGAYEQYFGPGTRLTVT.

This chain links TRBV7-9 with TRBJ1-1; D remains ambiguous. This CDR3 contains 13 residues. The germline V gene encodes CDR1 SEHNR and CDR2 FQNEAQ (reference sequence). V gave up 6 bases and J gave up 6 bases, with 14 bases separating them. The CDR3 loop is CASSFTQQSEAFF. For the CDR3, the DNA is TGTGCCAGCAGTTTCACACAACAGTCTGAAGCTTTCTTT.

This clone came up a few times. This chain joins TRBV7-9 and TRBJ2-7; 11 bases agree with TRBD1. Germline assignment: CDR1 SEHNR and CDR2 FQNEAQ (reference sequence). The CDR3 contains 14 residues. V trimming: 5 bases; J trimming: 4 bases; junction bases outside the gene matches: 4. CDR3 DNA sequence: TGTGCCAGCAGCCCGGACAGGGGGCTGTACGAGCAGTACTTC. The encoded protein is CASSPDRGLYEQYF.

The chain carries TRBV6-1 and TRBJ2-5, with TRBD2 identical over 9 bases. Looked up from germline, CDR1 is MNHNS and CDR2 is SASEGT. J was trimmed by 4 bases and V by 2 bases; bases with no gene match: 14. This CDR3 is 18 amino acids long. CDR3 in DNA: TGTGCCAGCAGTGAATTTCATCGGGCTAGCGGGGCGTCAGAGACCCAGTACTTC. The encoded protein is CASSEFHRASGASETQYF.

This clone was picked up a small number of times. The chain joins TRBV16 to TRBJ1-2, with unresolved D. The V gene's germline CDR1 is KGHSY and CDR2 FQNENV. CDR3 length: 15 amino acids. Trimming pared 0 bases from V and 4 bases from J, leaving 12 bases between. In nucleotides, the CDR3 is TGTGCCAGCAGCCAATCGGCAGTGTCGGGCTATGGCTACACCTTC. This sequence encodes CASSQSAVSGYGYTF.

The CDR3 is CASSLRMQGGEAFF. CDR3 nucleotide sequence: TGTGCCAGCAGTTTACGTATGCAGGGTGGGGAAGCTTTCTTT. The rearrangement joins TRBV28 to TRBJ1-1; D possibly corresponds to TRBD1 (5 bases). The CDR3 has 14 residues. Looked up from germline, CDR1 is MDHEN and CDR2 is SYDVKM. Trimming cost V 2 bases and J 8 bases, with 15 bases left between them.

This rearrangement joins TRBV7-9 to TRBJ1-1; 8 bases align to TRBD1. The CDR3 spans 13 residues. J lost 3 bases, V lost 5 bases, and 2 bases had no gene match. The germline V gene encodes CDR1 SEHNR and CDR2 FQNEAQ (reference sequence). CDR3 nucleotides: TGTGCCAGCAGCAAGACAGGGGACACTGAAGCTTTCTTT. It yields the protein CASSKTGDTEAFF.

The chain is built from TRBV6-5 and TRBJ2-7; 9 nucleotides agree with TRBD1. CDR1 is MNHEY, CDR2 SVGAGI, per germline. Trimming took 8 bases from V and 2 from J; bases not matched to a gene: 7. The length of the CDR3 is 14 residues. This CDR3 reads CASFRDRATYEQYF. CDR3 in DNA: TGTGCCAGCTTCCGGGACAGGGCCACCTACGAGCAGTACTTC.

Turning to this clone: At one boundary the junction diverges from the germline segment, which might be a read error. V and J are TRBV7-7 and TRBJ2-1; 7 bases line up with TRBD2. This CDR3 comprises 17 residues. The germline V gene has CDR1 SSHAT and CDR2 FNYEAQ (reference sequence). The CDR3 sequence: CASSLLASGAPKSEQFF. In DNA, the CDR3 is TGTGCTAGCAGCCTCCTGGCGAGCGGGGCCCCTAAGTCGGAGCAGTTCTTC.

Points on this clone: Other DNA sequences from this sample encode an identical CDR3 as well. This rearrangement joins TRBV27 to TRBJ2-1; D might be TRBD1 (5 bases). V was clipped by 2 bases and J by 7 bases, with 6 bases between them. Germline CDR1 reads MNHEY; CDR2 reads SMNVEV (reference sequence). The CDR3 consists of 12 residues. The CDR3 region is CASSLGANEQFF. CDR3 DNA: TGTGCCAGCAGTTTAGGGGCGAATGAGCAGTTCTTC.

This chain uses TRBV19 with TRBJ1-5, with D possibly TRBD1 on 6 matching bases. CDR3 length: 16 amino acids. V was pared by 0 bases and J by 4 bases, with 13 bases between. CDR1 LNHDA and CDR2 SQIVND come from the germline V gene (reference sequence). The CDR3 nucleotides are TGTGCCAGTAGTATAGATCCAGGGGTGGGGAATCAGCCCCAGCATTTT. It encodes CASSIDPGVGNQPQHF.

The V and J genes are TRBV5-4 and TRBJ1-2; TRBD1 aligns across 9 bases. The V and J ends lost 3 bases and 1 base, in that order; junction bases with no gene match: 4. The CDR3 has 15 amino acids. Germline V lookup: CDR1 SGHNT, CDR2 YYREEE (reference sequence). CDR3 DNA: TGTGCCAGCAGCTCGGACAGGGGATATAACTATGGCTACACCTTC. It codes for CASSSDRGYNYGYTF.

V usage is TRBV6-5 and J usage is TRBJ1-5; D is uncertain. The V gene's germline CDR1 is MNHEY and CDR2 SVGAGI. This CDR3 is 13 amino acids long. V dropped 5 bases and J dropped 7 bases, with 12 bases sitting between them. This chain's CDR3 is CASSPEWAQPQHF. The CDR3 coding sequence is TGTGCCAGCAGTCCAGAGTGGGCGCAGCCCCAGCATTTT.

CDR3: CASSLEGDSTEAFF. CDR3 sequence (DNA): TGCGCCAGCAGCTTGGAAGGGGACAGCACTGAAGCTTTCTTT. V is TRBV5-1 and J is TRBJ1-1; 7 bases map to TRBD1. V was clipped by 0 bases and J by 4 bases; unmatched bases: 3. Germline lookup yields CDR1 SGHRS and CDR2 YFSETQ. The CDR3 has 14 amino acids.

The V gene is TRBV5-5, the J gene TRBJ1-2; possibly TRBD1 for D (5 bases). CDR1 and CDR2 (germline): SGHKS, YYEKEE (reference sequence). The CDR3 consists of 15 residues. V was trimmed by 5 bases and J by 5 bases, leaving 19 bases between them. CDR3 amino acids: CASRSAPQGRYGYTF. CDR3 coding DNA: TGTGCCAGCAGGTCCGCCCCCCAGGGCAGGTATGGCTACACCTTC.

As DNA, the CDR3 is TGTGCCAGCAGCTTGCTGGGGGGGGTCCTCACAGATACGCAGTATTTT. It encodes CASSLLGGVLTDTQYF. The chain links TRBV5-5 to TRBJ2-3; TRBD2 aligns across 7 bases. V lost 1 base and J lost 2; bases outside the gene matches: 7. The CDR3 loop spans 16 amino acids. Germline CDR1 reads SGHKS; CDR2 reads YYEKEE (reference sequence).